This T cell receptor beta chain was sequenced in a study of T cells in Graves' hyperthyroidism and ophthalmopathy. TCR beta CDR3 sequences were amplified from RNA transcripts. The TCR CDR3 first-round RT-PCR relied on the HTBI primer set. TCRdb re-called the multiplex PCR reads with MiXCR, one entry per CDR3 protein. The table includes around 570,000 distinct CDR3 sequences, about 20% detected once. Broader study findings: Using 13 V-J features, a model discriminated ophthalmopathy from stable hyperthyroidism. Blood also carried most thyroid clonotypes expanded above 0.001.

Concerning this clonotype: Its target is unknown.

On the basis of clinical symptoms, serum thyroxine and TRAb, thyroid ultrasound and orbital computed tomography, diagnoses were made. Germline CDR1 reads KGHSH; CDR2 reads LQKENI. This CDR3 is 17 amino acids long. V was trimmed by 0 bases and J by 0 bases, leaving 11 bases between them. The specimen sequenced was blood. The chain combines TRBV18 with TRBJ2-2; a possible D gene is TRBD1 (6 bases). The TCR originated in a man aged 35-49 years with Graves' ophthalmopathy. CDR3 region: CASSPPGQETNTGELFF. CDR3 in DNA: TGTGCCAGCTCACCACCGGGACAAGAAACGAACACCGGGGAGCTGTTTTTT. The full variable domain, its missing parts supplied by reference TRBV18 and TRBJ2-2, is NAGVMQNPRHLVRRRGQEARLRCSPMKGHSHVYWYRQLPEEGLKFMVYLQKENIIDESGMPKERFSAEFPKEGPSILRIQQVVRGDSAAYFCASSPPGQETNTGELFFGEGSRLTVL.